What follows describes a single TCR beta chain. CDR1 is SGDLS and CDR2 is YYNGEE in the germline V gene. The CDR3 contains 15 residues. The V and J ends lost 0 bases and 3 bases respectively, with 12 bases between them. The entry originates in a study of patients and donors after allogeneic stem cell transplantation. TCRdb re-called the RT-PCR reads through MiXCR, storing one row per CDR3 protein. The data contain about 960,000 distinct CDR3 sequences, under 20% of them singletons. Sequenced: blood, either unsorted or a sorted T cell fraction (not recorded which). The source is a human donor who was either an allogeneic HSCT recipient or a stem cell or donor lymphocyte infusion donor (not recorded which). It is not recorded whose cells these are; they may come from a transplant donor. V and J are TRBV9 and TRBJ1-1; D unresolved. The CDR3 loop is CASSVGWSQHTEAFF. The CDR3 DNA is TGTGCCAGCAGCGTAGGTTGGTCACAACACACTGAAGCTTTCTTT.